This TCR beta chain was captured in a study of blood T cell repertoires in COVID-19. Authors' analysis steps: Amplification of reference gene primers provided the estimated nucleated cell counts. Clones were sequenced by immunoSEQ multiplex PCR, and TCRdb holds only the in-frame ones, with some missing. V, J and clone size derive from that table, while D and trimming were established from the DNA sequence. In the table there are 200,000 to 250,000 clones, roughly 82% of which are singletons. This CDR3 is 12 amino acids long. V was trimmed by 6 bases and J by 10 bases, leaving 15 bases between them. Germline V gene data show CDR1 as SNHLY and CDR2 as FYNNEI. This clone was counted at least ten times.

Sequencing input: peripheral blood. The clonotype was recovered from a woman aged 70 to 79 with acute or convalescent COVID-19. This chain joins TRBV2 and TRBJ1-1; D might be TRBD1 (5 bases). The CDR3 region is CASSPGHLRAFF. The CDR3 DNA reads as TGTGCCAGCAGCCCCGGACATTTGCGAGCTTTCTTT.